The 20 T cell receptor beta chains given below trace back to one sample, sequenced in a study of cytomegalovirus exposure and HLA in healthy donors. In the PCR, 60 Vbeta and 13 Jbeta primers were used. Using immunoSEQ multiplex PCR, the repertoire was profiled, and TCRdb retains in-frame clones only, with some absent. The data contain 90,000 to 140,000 clones, around 75% of them seen just once; the ten biggest clones take up 1.3%. Sequenced: PBMCs. The receptors were sampled from a man aged 35-49 years in good health and CMV-seronegative.

This clone was seen a handful of times. The chain carries TRBV5-4 and TRBJ2-7, with 10 bases lining up with TRBD2. From germline, CDR1 is SGHNT and CDR2 YYREEE (reference sequence). V shed 4 bases and J 5 bases; nucleotides not matched to a gene: 6. The CDR3 sequence is 14 residues long. The CDR3 sequence: CASSASGSTHEQYF. The CDR3 bases are TGTGCCAGCAGCGCTAGCGGGAGTACGCACGAGCAGTACTTC. The complete variable domain, with remaining parts taken from reference TRBV5-4 and TRBJ2-7, reads ETGVTQSPTHLIKTRGQQVTLRCSSQSGHNTVSWYQQALGQGPQFIFQYYREEENGRGNFPPRFSGLQFPNYSSELNVNALELDDSALYLCASSASGSTHEQYFGPGTRLTVT.

The chain has TRBV6-6 and TRBJ1-5; TRBD1 is a possible D gene (6 bases). The germline gives CDR1 MNHNY, CDR2 SVGAGI (reference sequence). This CDR3 region has 12 residues. V lost 10 bases, J lost 5 bases, and 12 bases lay in between. The CDR3 nucleotides read TGTGCCACGGGGGGGCGTTATCAGCCCCAGCATTTT. This gives the protein CATGGRYQPQHF.

This rearrangement joins TRBV18 to TRBJ2-7, with TRBD2 matching over 8 bases. Trimming at V came to 5 bases and at J to 0 bases, leaving 3 bases not matched to a gene. The CDR3 runs to 14 residues. The germline V gene has CDR1 KGHSH and CDR2 LQKENI. The CDR3 spells CASSSGGSSYEQYF. The CDR3 bases are TGTGCCAGCTCATCGGGGGGGAGCTCCTACGAGCAGTACTTC. Combining the CDR3 with reference TRBV18 and TRBJ2-7 gives the whole variable domain NAGVMQNPRHLVRRRGQEARLRCSPMKGHSHVYWYRQLPEEGLKFMVYLQKENIIDESGMPKERFSAEFPKEGPSILRIQQVVRGDSAAYFCASSSGGSSYEQYFGPGTRLTVT.

The chain is built from TRBV5-3 and TRBJ1-5; TRBD1 matches 7 bases. Being an ORF, TRBV5-3 has a function that is uncertain. This CDR3 contains 17 residues. The J segment lost 0 bases and the V segment lost 3 bases, leaving 9 bases of the junction unmatched. In nucleotides, the CDR3 is TGTGCCAGAAGCTGGGAGGACAGGATCCATAGCAATCAGCCCCAGCATTTT. This sequence encodes CARSWEDRIHSNQPQHF.

CDR3 in DNA: TGCAGCGTTCGGGGGGCGGAGACCTACGAGCAGTACTTC. This gives the protein CSVRGAETYEQYF. V and J are TRBV29-1 and TRBJ2-7; D is possibly TRBD2 (7 bases). This CDR3 comprises 13 residues. Germline CDR1 reads SQVTM; CDR2 reads ANQGSEA. Trimming removed 5 bases from V and 2 bases from J, with 13 bases in between.

V and J are TRBV6-5 and TRBJ2-7; TRBD1 matches at 8 bases. The CDR3 length is 15 residues. CDR1 and CDR2 (germline): MNHEY, SVGAGI. With V trimmed by 0 bases and J by 5 bases, 6 bases remained unmatched. CDR3 coding DNA: TGTGCCAGCAGTTACTCGACCCAGGGGGCAAACGAGCAGTACTTC. Translated: CASSYSTQGANEQYF.

The chain joins TRBV7-9 to TRBJ1-5; D is undetermined. Germline CDR1 SEHNR, CDR2 FQNEAQ (reference sequence). This CDR3 contains 14 residues. V was trimmed by 4 bases and J by 0 bases, leaving 7 bases between them. The CDR3: CASSSNYSNQPQHF. CDR3 coding DNA: TGTGCCAGCAGCTCAAACTATAGCAATCAGCCCCAGCATTTT.

This chain links TRBV29-1 with TRBJ2-7, with 11 bases fitting TRBD2. The CDR3 length is 15 residues. The germline V gene has CDR1 SQVTM and CDR2 ANQGSEA. The junction had 4 bases not matched to a gene; V was cut back by 1 base and J by 2 bases. The CDR3 DNA follows: TGCAGCGTTGAAGCCCCTAGCGGGGGGACCTACGAGCAGTACTTC. Protein: CSVEAPSGGTYEQYF.

The chain links TRBV28 to TRBJ1-1, with 10 positions matching TRBD1. The junction had 5 bases not matched to a gene; V was cut back by 3 bases and J by 1 base. This CDR3 contains 16 residues. The germline gives CDR1 MDHEN, CDR2 SYDVKM. CDR3 in DNA: TGTGCCAGCAGTTTGGTGACAGGGGGCTGGAACACTGAAGCTTTCTTT. Translating it yields CASSLVTGGWNTEAFF.

The V call is TRBV7-2, the J call TRBJ2-3; possibly TRBD1 for D (5 bases). CDR3 length: 14 amino acids. The germline gives CDR1 SGHTA, CDR2 FQGNSA. Trimming took 2 bases from V and 2 from J, leaving 8 bases between them. CDR3: CASSLRQTTDTQYF. The CDR3 DNA follows: TGTGCCAGCAGCTTACGACAGACCACAGATACGCAGTATTTT.

This clone has just one count. In nucleotides, the CDR3 is TGTGCCACCTCCAGGGCGATAAATAACTACGAGCAGTACTTC. This gives the protein CATSRAINNYEQYF. The V and J genes are TRBV15 and TRBJ2-7; D possibly corresponds to TRBD1 (5 bases). The CDR3 has 14 residues. CDR1 LNHNV and CDR2 YYDKDF come from the germline V gene (reference sequence). Trimming pared 8 bases from V and 3 bases from J, leaving 17 bases between.

The V and J genes are TRBV30 and TRBJ2-7; D may be TRBD2 (7 bases). The V end was cut by 5 bases, the J end by 2 bases, with 16 bases between. Germline CDR1 reads GTSNPN; CDR2 reads SVGIG (reference sequence). This CDR3 region has 14 residues. The CDR3 DNA sequence: TGTGCCTGGGGGCGGGGGCCGCCGCCCTACGAGCAGTACTTC. Translation: CAWGRGPPPYEQYF.

J is TRBJ2-2 and V is TRBV4-3; tentatively, D is TRBD2 (5 bases). V was shortened by 0 bases and J by 0 bases, with 8 bases between the two germline ends. This CDR3 has 16 amino acids. CDR1 is LGHNA, CDR2 YSLEER, per germline. CDR3 residues: CASSQDLTTNTGELFF. The CDR3, as DNA: TGCGCCAGCAGCCAAGATTTGACTACGAACACCGGGGAGCTGTTTTTT.

This sequence joins TRBV27 and TRBJ1-6; the D is unclear. Germline V gives CDR1 MNHEY, CDR2 SMNVEV (reference sequence). Trimming pared 6 bases from V and 10 bases from J, leaving 10 bases between. This CDR3 contains 12 residues. The CDR3 region is CASSPSESPLHF. The CDR3, as DNA: TGTGCCAGCAGCCCGAGTGAGTCACCCCTCCACTTT.

CDR3 DNA: TGTGCCAGCAGGGCCGGGACAGGGTTCGAAAAACTGTTTTTT. Its translation: CASRAGTGFEKLFF. The chain carries TRBV5-5 and TRBJ1-4; 9 nucleotides match TRBD1. The V gene's germline CDR1 is SGHKS and CDR2 YYEKEE (reference sequence). CDR3 length: 14 amino acids. The junction had 7 bases not matched to a gene; V was cut back by 5 bases and J by 8 bases.

The chain carries TRBV9 and TRBJ1-1; 10 nucleotides agree with TRBD1. The CDR3 length is 16 residues. CDR1 is SGDLS, CDR2 YYNGEE, per germline. The J segment lost 0 bases and the V segment lost 3 bases, leaving 5 bases of the junction unmatched. The CDR3 nucleotides are TGTGCCAGCAGCGCGGGACAGGGGCCTATGAACACTGAAGCTTTCTTT. Translation: CASSAGQGPMNTEAFF.

This chain links TRBV10-3 with TRBJ1-5, with 7 positions matching TRBD1. Germline loops: CDR1 ENHRY, CDR2 SYGVKD. The J segment lost 2 bases and the V segment lost 3 bases, leaving 1 base of the junction unmatched. The CDR3 length is 14 residues. The CDR3 DNA sequence: TGTGCCATCAGTGACAGGGGGGGCAATCAGCCCCAGCATTTT. Translated: CAISDRGGNQPQHF.

The chain has TRBV6-1 and TRBJ1-2, with D possibly being TRBD1 (5 bases). CDR3 length equals 14 residues. Trimming cost V 6 bases and J 2 bases, with 13 bases left between them. Germline lookup yields CDR1 MNHNS and CDR2 SASEGT. The CDR3 is CASRKTEPNYGYTF. For the CDR3, the DNA is TGTGCCAGCAGGAAGACAGAACCCAACTATGGCTACACCTTC.

The chain joins TRBV4-1 to TRBJ1-4, with a weak D call TRBD1 (5 bases). This CDR3 has 16 amino acids. Deletions cut 0 bases from V and 6 bases from J, with 14 bases between. In germline, CDR1 is MGHRA, CDR2 YSYEKL. This chain's CDR3 is CASSQDIEQVHEKLFF. The DNA of the CDR3 is TGCGCCAGCAGCCAAGATATTGAACAGGTTCATGAAAAACTGTTTTTT.

This clone is a singleton in its sample. The chain has TRBV18 and TRBJ1-3, with D uncertain. Germline V gene lookup returns CDR1 KGHSH and CDR2 LQKENI. V was shortened by 3 bases and J by 1 base, with 7 bases between the two germline ends. This CDR3 is built from 14 residues. As DNA, the CDR3 is TGTGCCAGCTCACCGACGGGTTCTGGAAACACCATATATTTT. It specifies CASSPTGSGNTIYF. Supplemented by reference TRBV18 and TRBJ1-3, the full variable domain reads NAGVMQNPRHLVRRRGQEARLRCSPMKGHSHVYWYRQLPEEGLKFMVYLQKENIIDESGMPKERFSAEFPKEGPSILRIQQVVRGDSAAYFCASSPTGSGNTIYFGEGSWLTVV.